The clone carrying this T cell receptor (beta chain) was found a few times. In TCRdb, the RT-PCR reads were re-called with MiXCR into one record per CDR3 protein. In the table there are fewer than 30,000 distinct CDR3 sequences, approximately 8.8% of which are singletons. These data originate in a study of patients and donors after allogeneic stem cell transplantation. V was trimmed by 4 bases and J by 10 bases, leaving 22 bases between them. The CDR3 covers 15 residues. Per the germline V gene, CDR1 is LNHDA and CDR2 is SQIVND (reference sequence). The TCR comes from a human donor who was either an allogeneic HSCT recipient or a stem cell or donor lymphocyte infusion donor (not recorded which). It is not recorded whose cells these are; they may come from a transplant donor. Sequenced sample: blood, either unsorted or a sorted T cell fraction (not recorded which). The gene calls are TRBV19 and TRBJ1-1; weak D call: TRBD1 (6 bases). The CDR3 loop is CASSSSRAGEQRAFF. The DNA for the CDR3 is TGTGCCAGTAGTAGCAGTCGGGCAGGGGAACAGCGAGCTTTCTTT.